A single sample gave rise to the 29 T cell receptor beta chains below, sequenced in a study of blood T cells in healthy people across ages. Primers used in a second PCR of about 6 to 11 cycles were a sample-barcoded 5' primer and a J-beta primer mix. TCRdb itself ran the 5' RACE reads through MiXCR, one entry per CDR3 protein. The sample yields over a million distinct CDR3 sequences, 55% to 75% seen once. The sequenced sample consisted of blood. Receptors originate from a man aged 18 to 30 in good health.

J is TRBJ1-2 and V is TRBV25-1; possibly TRBD1 for D (5 bases). Deletions cut 4 bases from V and 6 bases from J, with 12 bases between. The CDR3 runs 13 residues. Germline V gene sequence: CDR1 MGHDK, CDR2 SYGVNS. The CDR3 coding sequence is TGTGCCAGCAGTGCAGGGTTCTTACATGGCTACACCTTC. Translated, it gives CASSAGFLHGYTF.

The chain has TRBV20-1 and TRBJ2-5; D tentatively reads TRBD1 or TRBD2 (5 bases each). V dropped 0 bases and J dropped 1 base, with 15 bases sitting between them. In germline, CDR1 is DFQATT, CDR2 SNEGSKA (reference sequence). The CDR3 loop spans 16 amino acids. The CDR3 region has the DNA TGCAGTGCTAGAGATAGGGTCTGGGGGTCCCAAGAGACCCAGTACTTC. This encodes CSARDRVWGSQETQYF.

Concerning this clonotype: Germline and junction disagree at one end, which may indicate a read error. The V call is TRBV6-6, the J call TRBJ2-7; weak D call: TRBD1 (5 bases). From germline, CDR1 is MNHNY and CDR2 SVGAGI (reference sequence). CDR3 length: 12 amino acids. The CDR3 bases are TGTGCCAGCGACACAGGCGATTACGGGCAGTACTTC. Amino acid sequence: CASDTGDYGQYF.

The gene calls are TRBV10-3 and TRBJ2-5; 11 bases agree with TRBD2. The CDR3 runs to 15 residues. The ends lost 4 bases at V and 4 bases at J; junction bases unmatched: 5. CDR1 and CDR2 from the germline V gene are ENHRY and SYGVKD. Here the CDR3 reads CAISGASGRIETQYF. The CDR3 DNA is TGTGCCATCAGTGGGGCTAGCGGGAGGATAGAGACCCAGTACTTC.

Only a few counts were recorded for this clonotype. Sequence at one end of the junction differs from germline and may be a read error. This chain links TRBV5-1 with TRBJ2-1, with unresolved D. The CDR3 is made up of 16 amino acids. Germline lookup yields CDR1 SGHRS and CDR2 YFSETQ. The CDR3 region is CASSFQRWSRYSEQFF. As DNA, the CDR3 is TGCGCCAGCAGCTTTCAACGATGGAGTAGGTACAGTGAGCAGTTCTTC.

This clonotype was seen a few times. The CDR3 sequence: CASSHFQTSGYQETQYF. The CDR3 DNA reads TGTGCCAGCAGCCACTTCCAGACTAGCGGGTACCAAGAGACCCAGTACTTC. V gene TRBV14 combines with J gene TRBJ2-5; 10 bases are a match to TRBD2. This CDR3 comprises 17 residues. With V trimmed by 3 bases and J by 0 bases, 7 bases remained unmatched. Germline V gives CDR1 SGHDN, CDR2 FVKESK.

The J gene is TRBJ2-1, the V gene TRBV7-2; 8 nucleotides align to TRBD2. There are 15 residues in the CDR3. The trim removed 5 bases at V and 3 bases at J, leaving 6 bases unmatched. CDR1 and CDR2 from the germline V gene are SGHTA and FQGNSA. In DNA, the CDR3 is TGTGCCAGCAGCAAACGAGCGGGAGTCTACAATGAGCAGTTCTTC. This encodes CASSKRAGVYNEQFF.

The chain is built from TRBV24-1 and TRBJ2-3; TRBD1 agrees at 10 bases. This CDR3 spans 17 amino acids. Germline V lookup: CDR1 KGHDR, CDR2 SFDVKD. With 2 bases clipped from V and 6 bases from J, the junction kept 10 bases outside the gene matches. This CDR3 reads CATSDSGDRGGPDTQYF. DNA for the CDR3: TGTGCCACCAGTGATTCGGGGGACAGGGGAGGTCCGGATACGCAGTATTTT.

The chain uses TRBV29-1 and TRBJ1-1; no firm D call. CDR1 and CDR2 from the germline V gene are SQVTM and ANQGSEA. This CDR3 is 13 amino acids long. Between the trimmed V and J ends, which lost 6 bases and 0 bases, there was a span of 11 bases. CDR3 in amino acids: CSVSPRMNTEAFF. CDR3 coding DNA: TGCAGCGTATCCCCGCGGATGAACACTGAAGCTTTCTTT.

This sequence joins TRBV4-1 and TRBJ2-5; possible D gene TRBD1, 5 bases. V was cut by 0 bases and J by 0 bases, with 11 bases left in between. The CDR3 spans 16 residues. Germline-derived CDR1 and CDR2 are MGHRA and YSYEKL. The CDR3 region is CASSQDSGKYQETQYF. CDR3 DNA: TGCGCCAGCAGCCAAGATTCAGGGAAGTACCAAGAGACCCAGTACTTC.

The rearrangement links TRBV6-2 or TRBV6-3 to TRBJ2-1; D ambiguous. The germline V and J ends were trimmed by 2 bases and 2 bases, with 1 base remaining between them. Germline V lookup: CDR1 MNHEY, CDR2 SVGEGT. The CDR3 runs to 12 residues. The chain's CDR3 is CASSYPYNEQFF. The CDR3, as DNA: TGTGCCAGCAGTTACCCCTACAATGAGCAGTTCTTC.

The chain carries TRBV2 and TRBJ2-4, with D perhaps TRBD2 (6 bases). The tail of the sequence fits TRBJ2-7 better, so the J call may be wrong. This CDR3 spans 15 amino acids. From germline, CDR1 is SNHLY and CDR2 FYNNEI. CDR3 nucleotide sequence: TGTGCCAGCAGTGAAAGGAGGGGCTGGAGCGGCGAGCAGTACTTC. It encodes CASSERRGWSGEQYF.

The gene calls are TRBV7-2 and TRBJ2-3; 8 bases are shared with TRBD2. J gave up 2 bases and V 4 bases, and 8 bases lay outside the gene matches. The CDR3 is made up of 16 amino acids. Germline V gene data show CDR1 as SGHTA and CDR2 as FQGNSA. CDR3 residues: CASSSRLRGATDTQYF. The CDR3 coding sequence is TGTGCCAGCAGCTCCAGGTTGCGGGGGGCCACAGATACGCAGTATTTT. Together with reference TRBV7-2 and TRBJ2-3, the CDR3 gives the full variable domain: GAGVSQSPSNKVTEKGKDVELRCDPISGHTALYWYRQSLGQGLEFLIYFQGNSAPDKSGLPSDRFSAERTGGSVSTLTIQRTQQEDSAVYLCASSSRLRGATDTQYFGPGTRLTVL.

The chain combines TRBV6-5 with TRBJ1-2; D gene uncertain. In germline, CDR1 is MNHEY, CDR2 SVGAGI. V shed 6 bases and J shed 7 bases, with 18 bases lying between them. The CDR3 loop spans 14 amino acids. CDR3 sequence: CASSRHGQHCGYTF. Here the CDR3 DNA reads TGTGCCAGCAGCCGCCATGGGCAGCACTGTGGCTACACCTTC.

In this sample, this clonotype turned up a few times. The chain links TRBV7-7 to TRBJ2-7; 9 bases map to TRBD2. Per the germline V gene, CDR1 is SSHAT and CDR2 is FNYEAQ (reference sequence). V was pared by 5 bases and J by 0 bases, with 5 bases of the junction left unmatched. CDR3 length: 15 residues. Here the CDR3 reads CASSPSSGTSYEQYF. CDR3 nucleotide sequence: TGTGCCAGCAGCCCCTCTAGCGGGACCTCCTACGAGCAGTACTTC.

The chain uses TRBV29-1 and TRBJ2-7; D gene ambiguous. V was pared by 0 bases and J by 1 base, with 13 bases between. Germline CDR1 reads SQVTM; CDR2 reads ANQGSEA. The CDR3 length is 15 residues. The chain's CDR3 is CSVEDGKDGSYEQYF. In DNA form, the CDR3 reads TGCAGCGTTGAAGATGGGAAGGACGGTTCCTACGAGCAGTACTTC.

This clonotype was detected many times. The rearrangement joins TRBV6-5 to TRBJ2-3, with 8 bases lining up with TRBD2. The CDR3 consists of 15 residues. Trimming removed 2 bases from V and 3 bases from J; junction bases left unmatched: 4. The V gene's germline CDR1 is MNHEY and CDR2 SVGAGI. The CDR3 region is CASSYQRGHTDTQYF. The CDR3 DNA follows: TGTGCCAGCAGTTACCAGCGGGGGCATACAGATACGCAGTATTTT.

This clonotype came up a few times. The CDR3 loop reads CASSQHDRGDQPQHF. The DNA for the CDR3 is TGTGCCAGCAGCCAACATGACAGGGGTGATCAGCCCCAGCATTTT. This rearrangement joins TRBV4-2 to TRBJ1-5; 8 bases are a match to TRBD1. J gave up 5 bases and V 2 bases, and 5 bases lay outside the gene matches. The length of the CDR3 is 15 residues. Germline values: CDR1 LGHNA, CDR2 YNFKEQ.

The rearrangement links TRBV5-1 to TRBJ1-1, with TRBD1 matching over 7 bases. Unmatched junction bases numbered 8, after V lost 1 base and J lost 5 bases. The CDR3 is 15 residues long. The germline V gene encodes CDR1 SGHRS and CDR2 YFSETQ. The CDR3 coding sequence is TGCGCCAGCAGCTTGACGGACAGGTCGGAAACTGAAGCTTTCTTT. Its translation is CASSLTDRSETEAFF.

The chain combines TRBV25-1 with TRBJ1-2, with unresolved D. This CDR3 is built from 17 residues. The V gene's germline CDR1 is MGHDK and CDR2 SYGVNS. V was pared by 3 bases and J by 3 bases, with 20 bases between. CDR3 in amino acids: CASSDPLRGPGDYGYTF. DNA of the CDR3: TGTGCCAGCAGTGATCCCCTCCGGGGTCCCGGGGACTATGGCTACACCTTC.

This chain links TRBV7-2 with TRBJ2-7; 7 bases fit TRBD2. The trim removed 1 base at V and 0 bases at J, leaving 6 bases unmatched. Germline-derived CDR1 and CDR2 are SGHTA and FQGNSA. The CDR3 sequence is 16 residues long. CDR3 sequence: CASSLVLAISSYEQYF. The DNA for the CDR3 is TGTGCCAGCAGCTTAGTACTAGCGATCAGCTCCTACGAGCAGTACTTC.

The sample holds one count of this clonotype. V gene TRBV10-3 combines with J gene TRBJ1-6; no clear D. The CDR3 is 17 amino acids. Germline CDR1 reads ENHRY; CDR2 reads SYGVKD. V was clipped by 0 bases and J by 0 bases, with 9 bases between them. The CDR3 nucleotides are TGTGCCATCAGTGAGTCGGTCACTGGCTCCTATAATTCACCCCTCCACTTT. Protein sequence: CAISESVTGSYNSPLHF.

V is TRBV2 and J is TRBJ2-7, with 7 bases matching TRBD1. CDR3 length: 14 amino acids. Germline CDR1 and CDR2: SNHLY and FYNNEI. After removal of 2 bases from V and 3 bases from J, the junction contained 4 bases not matched to a gene. CDR3 coding DNA: TGTGCCAGCAGTGAAAGGGACAGTAACTACGAGCAGTACTTC. Its protein is CASSERDSNYEQYF. Drawing the rest from reference TRBV2 and TRBJ2-7, the complete variable domain is EPEVTQTPSHQVTQMGQEVILRCVPISNHLYFYWYRQILGQKVEFLVSFYNNEISEKSEIFDDQFSVERPDGSNFTLKIRSTKLEDSAMYFCASSERDSNYEQYFGPGTRLTVT.

This chain connects TRBV5-1 to TRBJ2-7; 14 bases are a match to TRBD2. There are 17 residues in the CDR3. CDR1 is SGHRS and CDR2 is YFSETQ in the germline V gene. The V and J ends lost 4 bases and 3 bases, in that order; junction bases with no gene match: 9. CDR3 coding DNA: TGCGCCAGCAGCCTGGGACTAGCGGGAGAACCTATCTACGAGCAGTACTTC. It codes for CASSLGLAGEPIYEQYF.

The chain employs TRBV20-1 and TRBJ2-2; TRBD2 aligns across 8 bases. The CDR3 totals 13 residues. CDR1 is DFQATT and CDR2 is SNEGSKA in the germline V gene (reference sequence). The CDR3 DNA follows: TGCGGTGGCGGGGGGCTAAACACCGGGGAGCTGTTTTTT. Amino acid sequence: CGGGGLNTGELFF.

This chain links TRBV4-3 with TRBJ1-2; 7 bases fit TRBD1. The germline V gene encodes CDR1 LGHNA and CDR2 YSLEER. V shed 0 bases, J shed 5 bases, and the junction held 9 bases outside the gene matches. This CDR3 contains 16 residues. The CDR3 region is CASSQDTGEIYYGYTF. CDR3 DNA sequence: TGCGCCAGCAGCCAAGATACAGGGGAGATTTATTATGGCTACACCTTC.

This chain links TRBV4-3 with TRBJ2-3; possible D gene TRBD1, 5 bases. The CDR3 spans 18 residues. Germline V gene lookup returns CDR1 LGHNA and CDR2 YSLEER. The V end was cut by 1 base, the J end by 3 bases, with 20 bases between. The CDR3 here is CASSQGLGAQYRTDTQYF. The CDR3 DNA is TGCGCCAGCAGCCAAGGGTTAGGGGCCCAATACCGTACAGATACGCAGTATTTT.

The chain employs TRBV5-6 and TRBJ1-4; D unresolved. The ends were cut back, 0 bases at V and 7 bases at J, with 13 bases in the middle. CDR3 size: 15 residues. Germline assignment: CDR1 SGHDT and CDR2 YYEEEE. CDR3 loop: CASSLGSIWGEKLFF. DNA of the CDR3: TGTGCCAGCAGCTTGGGGAGCATCTGGGGTGAAAAACTGTTTTTT.

This clonotype was seen a handful of times. The chain uses TRBV19 and TRBJ2-7; D might be TRBD1 (6 bases). This CDR3 is built from 16 residues. Germline V lookup: CDR1 LNHDA, CDR2 SQIVND (reference sequence). Trimming removed 4 bases at V and 2 bases at J, with 18 bases between. As DNA, the CDR3 is TGTGCCAGTAGTACCGCCCTCGGACAGCGAACCTACGAGCAGTACTTC. This codes for CASSTALGQRTYEQYF. Combining the CDR3 with reference TRBV19 and TRBJ2-7 gives the whole variable domain DGGITQSPKYLFRKEGQNVTLSCEQNLNHDAMYWYRQDPGQGLRLIYYSQIVNDFQKGDIAEGYSVSREKKESFPLTVTSAQKNPTAFYLCASSTALGQRTYEQYFGPGTRLTVT.